This TCR beta chain was documented in a study of read filtering for tumor transcriptome and immune sequencing. Study-level information: By R-ISS, stages I, II and III held around 8, 15 and 7 patients.

This library used about 360 ng RNA and molecular barcoded adaptors spanning alpha/delta and beta/gamma chains. TCRdb independently ran MiXCR on the reads; one entry per CDR3 protein. The data hold some 40,000 distinct CDR3 sequences, with 12% observed a single time. CDR3 length equals 16 residues. The V gene's germline CDR1 is MNHEY and CDR2 SVGEGT. Trimming at V came to 0 bases and at J to 5 bases, leaving 3 bases not matched to a gene. A few counts support this clonotype. What was sequenced was a population of CD138-negative cells sorted from bone marrow. This chain joins TRBV6-2 or TRBV6-3 and TRBJ2-3; TRBD2 matches at 12 bases. This sequence was found in a donor aged 40 or older with multiple myeloma. The CDR3: CASSYSQLAGGDTQYF. CDR3 DNA: TGTGCCAGCAGTTACTCCCAACTAGCGGGGGGAGATACGCAGTATTTT.